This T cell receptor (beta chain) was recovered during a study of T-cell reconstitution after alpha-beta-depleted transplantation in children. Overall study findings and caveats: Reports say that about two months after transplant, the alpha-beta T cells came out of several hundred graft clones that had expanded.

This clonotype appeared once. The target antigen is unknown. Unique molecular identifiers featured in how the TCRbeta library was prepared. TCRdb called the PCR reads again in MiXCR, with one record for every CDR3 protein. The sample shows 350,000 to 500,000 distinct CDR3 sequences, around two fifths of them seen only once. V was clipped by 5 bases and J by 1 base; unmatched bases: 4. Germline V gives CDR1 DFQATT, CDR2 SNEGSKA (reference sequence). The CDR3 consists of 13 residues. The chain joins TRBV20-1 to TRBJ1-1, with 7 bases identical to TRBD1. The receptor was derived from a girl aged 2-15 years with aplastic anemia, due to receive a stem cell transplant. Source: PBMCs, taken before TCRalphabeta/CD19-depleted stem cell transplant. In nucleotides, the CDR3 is TGCAGTGCTTCCGGGACAGAGAACACTGAAGCTTTCTTT. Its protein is CSASGTENTEAFF.